This is a list of T cell receptor beta chains from one sample in a study of post-analysis software for immune sequencing data. From the PCR reads, TCRdb called clonotypes with MiXCR, one entry per CDR3 protein. There are 700,000 to 900,000 distinct CDR3 sequences in the sample; around 45% occur only once, and just under 5% lies in the top ten. Sequencing used blood. Receptors were obtained from a girl aged 10-17 years with multiple sclerosis. The CDR3 runs from the conserved cysteine through the conserved F or W. The order of the fields is D gene, J gene, V gene, clone size, CDR3 protein, CDR3 DNA. A D gene is named only where the DNA matches it firmly. Clone sizes are given selectively: once, few, many, or a class where the clone is expanded.

TRBD2 | TRBJ2-7 | TRBV11-2 | few | CASSLDTLAGLSYEQYF | TGTGCCAGCAGCTTAGATACCTTAGCGGGACTCTCCTACGAGCAGTACTTC
NA | TRBJ2-7 | TRBV13 | NA | CASSLRGGRRGTYEQYF | TGTGCCAGCAGCTTACGTGGGGGCAGGCGGGGGACCTACGAGCAGTACTTC
TRBD1 | TRBJ1-5 | TRBV12-3/TRBV12-4 | few | CASSAGGGMRTGGYSNQPQHF | TGTGCCAGCAGTGCCGGGGGGGGGATGCGGACAGGGGGCTATAGCAATCAGCCCCAGCATTTT
NA | TRBJ2-7 | TRBV29-1 | few | CSVGVRAGDYEQYF | TGCAGCGTTGGAGTTAGGGCAGGAGACTACGAGCAGTACTTC
TRBD1 | TRBJ1-4 | TRBV5-1 | few | CASSLGQGARGGEKLFF | TGCGCCAGCAGCTTAGGGCAGGGGGCGCGAGGAGGTGAAAAACTGTTTTTT
NA | TRBJ2-2 | TRBV5-1 | NA | CASSWAPDTGELFF | TGCGCCAGCAGCTGGGCCCCGGACACCGGGGAGCTGTTTTTT
NA | TRBJ1-5 | TRBV28 | NA | CASSLDGEYSNQPQHF | TGTGCCAGCAGTTTGGACGGCGAATATAGCAATCAGCCCCAGCATTTT
NA | TRBJ1-5 | TRBV27 | NA | CASSVGMSNQPQHF | TGTGCCAGCAGTGTCGGCATGAGCAATCAGCCCCAGCATTTT
TRBD2 | TRBJ2-1 | TRBV15 | NA | CATSRDKGLAGDSEQFF | TGTGCCACCAGCAGAGATAAAGGACTAGCGGGAGACAGTGAGCAGTTCTTC
NA | TRBJ2-5 | TRBV28 | few | CASTGQFQETQYF | TGTGCCAGCACCGGACAGTTCCAAGAGACCCAGTACTTC
NA | TRBJ2-7 | TRBV28 | NA | CASSFDNFYEQYF | TGTGCCAGCAGTTTCGATAACTTCTACGAGCAGTACTTC
NA | TRBJ2-6 | TRBV25-1 | few | CASSPTGANVLTF | TGTGCCAGCAGTCCCACGGGGGCCAACGTCCTGACTTTC
NA | TRBJ2-3 | TRBV29-1 | NA | CSVVRRGDTDTQYF | TGCAGCGTTGTTCGGCGCGGAGACACAGATACGCAGTATTTT
TRBD1 | TRBJ1-2 | TRBV29-1 | few | CSVLGTGYGYTF | TGCAGCGTTTTGGGGACAGGGTATGGCTACACCTTC
NA | TRBJ2-7 | TRBV10-3 | NA | CAISDRAGESYEQYF | TGTGCCATCAGTGATAGGGCAGGGGAGTCCTACGAGCAGTACTTC
NA | TRBJ1-2 | TRBV15 | once | CATSRGYQPENYGYTF | TGTGCCACCAGCAGAGGGTACCAACCAGAGAACTATGGCTACACCTTC
NA | TRBJ2-7 | TRBV2 | once | CASNGGFYEQYF | TGTGCCAGCAATGGAGGGTTCTATGAGCAGTACTTC
NA | TRBJ1-1 | TRBV9 | NA | CASSVVPGWDTEAFF | TGTGCCAGCAGCGTAGTGCCGGGTTGGGACACTGAAGCTTTCTTT
TRBD2 | TRBJ2-1 | TRBV27 | NA | CASSLSSPLAGNEQFF | TGTGCCAGCAGTTTATCGTCCCCACTAGCGGGCAATGAGCAGTTCTTC
TRBD1 | TRBJ2-1 | TRBV7-3 | few | CASSWGQGAGNEQFF | TGTGCCAGCAGCTGGGGACAGGGGGCAGGAAATGAGCAGTTCTTC
TRBD1 | TRBJ1-1 | TRBV28 | NA | CASRWTGVVTEAFF | TGTGCCAGCAGATGGACAGGGGTGGTCACTGAAGCTTTCTTT
NA | TRBJ2-1 | TRBV2 | few | CATSQSLAVSEQFF | TGTGCCACCTCCCAGTCGCTGGCTGTTAGTGAGCAGTTCTTC
TRBD1 | TRBJ2-5 | TRBV12-3/TRBV12-4 | NA | CASRLPRTGTQETQYF | TGTGCCAGCAGGCTCCCCCGGACAGGCACCCAAGAGACCCAGTACTTC
TRBD2 | TRBJ2-7 | TRBV7-9 | NA | CASTRLADTYEQYF | TGTGCCAGCACCCGACTAGCGGACACCTACGAGCAGTACTTC
NA | TRBJ1-1 | TRBV13 | NA | CASSPQGLNTEAFF | TGTGCCAGCAGCCCCCAGGGTTTGAACACTGAAGCTTTCTTT
TRBD2 | TRBJ2-3 | TRBV29-1 | NA | CSVAGTSGSPDTQYF | TGCAGCGTGGCCGGGACTAGCGGGAGTCCAGATACGCAGTATTTT
TRBD1 | TRBJ2-7 | TRBV5-1 | once | CASSFRTGAPYEQYF | TGCGCCAGCAGCTTCCGGACAGGGGCGCCCTACGAGCAGTACTTC
TRBD2 | TRBJ2-1 | TRBV6-5 | NA | CASRPTSGLGNEQFF | TGTGCCAGCAGGCCGACTAGCGGCCTTGGGAATGAGCAGTTCTTC
TRBD1 | TRBJ2-7 | TRBV20-1 | NA | CSARDPGGVDEQYF | TGCAGTGCTAGAGATCCAGGGGGCGTCGACGAGCAGTACTTC
TRBD2 | TRBJ2-7 | TRBV6-1 | once | CASSPTPQAGTSGLSCEQYF | TGTGCCAGCAGTCCAACTCCCCAGGCGGGGACTAGCGGGCTCTCCTGCGAGCAGTACTTC
NA | TRBJ2-2 | TRBV10-3 | NA | CAISWTTETGELFF | TGTGCCATCAGCTGGACTACCGAAACCGGGGAGCTGTTTTTT
TRBD2 | TRBJ2-2 | TRBV7-3 | NA | CASSLTGGGRRSGELFF | TGTGCCAGCAGCTTAACGGGCGGGGGGCGAAGGTCCGGGGAGCTGTTTTTT
TRBD2 | TRBJ2-3 | TRBV5-5 | NA | CASSSSRTSGGTDTQYF | TGTGCCAGCAGCTCGTCTCGAACTAGCGGGGGCACAGATACGCAGTATTTT
NA | TRBJ2-1 | TRBV29-1 | few | CSVEDPSGGRGQFF | TGCAGCGTTGAAGACCCAAGTGGGGGAAGGGGGCAGTTCTTC
NA | TRBJ2-5 | TRBV12-3/TRBV12-4 | NA | CASSHSGDAETQYF | TGTGCCAGCAGTCACTCAGGGGACGCGGAGACCCAGTACTTC